One sample yielded the 18 T cell receptor beta chains listed below, sequenced in a study of blood T cells in healthy people across ages. Next came a second PCR, run for roughly 6 to 11 cycles, which used a sample-barcoded 5' primer along with a J-beta primer mix. Using its own MiXCR run on the 5' RACE reads, TCRdb lists one record per CDR3 protein. The sample contains roughly 1.9 million distinct CDR3 sequences, 30% to 40% of which appear only once. Input material: blood. The receptors were sampled from a human donor in good health.

This clonotype has just a few counts. V gene TRBV29-1 combines with J gene TRBJ2-7, with TRBD1 matching 7 bases. Trimming removed 4 bases from V and 6 bases from J; junction bases left unmatched: 12. Germline V gives CDR1 SQVTM, CDR2 ANQGSEA. The CDR3 runs to 14 residues. Here the CDR3 reads CSVAVGQAAGEQYF. DNA for the CDR3: TGCAGCGTTGCTGTCGGACAGGCTGCGGGCGAGCAGTACTTC.

The chain is built from TRBV7-2 and TRBJ2-5, with D possibly being TRBD1 or TRBD2 (6 bases each). Between the trimmed V and J ends, which lost 0 bases and 0 bases, there was a span of 20 bases. The CDR3 has 19 residues. In germline, CDR1 is SGHTA, CDR2 FQGNSA. In DNA form, the CDR3 reads TGTGCCAGCAGCTTAGCCCGAACTAGCTGGACAGTCAACCAAGAGACCCAGTACTTC. Protein sequence: CASSLARTSWTVNQETQYF.

The chain links TRBV20-1 to TRBJ2-5; either TRBD1 or TRBD2 may fit D (5 bases each). CDR1 DFQATT and CDR2 SNEGSKA come from the germline V gene (reference sequence). The CDR3 loop spans 17 amino acids. V was trimmed by 1 base and J by 11 bases, leaving 29 bases between them. CDR3 nucleotide sequence: TGCAGTGCTAGAGTCTTCGGACTCAAAAAGGGGTACAATGAGCAGTACTTC. Its translation is CSARVFGLKKGYNEQYF.

The chain combines TRBV7-2 with TRBJ2-5; D is undetermined. V lost 4 bases to trimming and J lost 5 bases, with 8 bases between them. This CDR3 contains 12 residues. Germline assignment: CDR1 SGHTA and CDR2 FQGNSA. CDR3 nucleotide sequence: TGTGCCAGCAGCTCCTACGGGGAGACCCAGTACTTC. This translates into CASSSYGETQYF.

The chain is built from TRBV29-1 and TRBJ1-2; 9 bases agree with TRBD1. The CDR3 has 13 amino acids. The germline V gene has CDR1 SQVTM and CDR2 ANQGSEA. The junction had 6 bases not matched to a gene; V was cut back by 6 bases and J by 4 bases. CDR3 sequence: CSVPTGGSYGYTF. In DNA, the CDR3 is TGCAGCGTGCCTACAGGGGGCAGCTATGGCTACACCTTC.

The table lists this clonotype with a few counts. This chain joins TRBV4-2 and TRBJ2-1; 10 bases agree with TRBD2. J gave up 6 bases and V 5 bases, and 7 bases lay outside the gene matches. The CDR3 extends over 15 amino acids. Germline V gene lookup returns CDR1 LGHNA and CDR2 YNFKEQ. CDR3 nucleotides: TGTGCCAGCAGCGAGGGACTAGCGAAGGTCAATGAGCAGTTCTTC. This encodes CASSEGLAKVNEQFF.

The rearrangement links TRBV15 to TRBJ2-3; D gene uncertain. Germline V gene data show CDR1 as LNHNV and CDR2 as YYDKDF (reference sequence). CDR3 size: 12 residues. Trimming took 9 bases from V and 7 from J, leaving 14 bases between them. The CDR3 DNA is TGTGCCACGAGAGGAGTAGGTAATACGCAGTATTTT. It specifies CATRGVGNTQYF.

J is TRBJ1-1 and V is TRBV15; D perhaps matches TRBD1 (5 bases). V dropped 0 bases and J dropped 5 bases, with 10 bases sitting between them. This CDR3 has 14 amino acids. From germline, CDR1 is LNHNV and CDR2 YYDKDF (reference sequence). This chain's CDR3 is CATSRDGAVTEAFF. The CDR3 DNA reads TGTGCCACCAGCAGAGATGGGGCAGTAACTGAAGCTTTCTTT.

The chain is built from TRBV18 and TRBJ2-4; no firm D call. The CDR3 sequence is 16 residues long. Germline CDR1 reads KGHSH; CDR2 reads LQKENI. The ends were cut back, 2 bases at V and 1 base at J, with 12 bases in the middle. The CDR3 protein is CASSPTAVVAKNIQYF. The CDR3 DNA reads as TGTGCCAGCTCACCAACAGCAGTAGTGGCCAAAAACATTCAGTACTTC.

The chain has TRBV12-3 or TRBV12-4 and TRBJ1-1; D is ambiguous. Deletions cut 4 bases from V and 0 bases from J, with 6 bases between. The CDR3 contains 13 residues. CDR3 sequence reads: CASSSVMNTEAFF. CDR3 bases: TGTGCCAGCAGTTCCGTTATGAACACTGAAGCTTTCTTT.

This clonotype was recorded a few times. The CDR3 DNA is TGTGCCAGCAGTTACTCGAACCTGGATTACGAGCAGTACTTC. The encoded protein is CASSYSNLDYEQYF. The chain is built from TRBV6-6 and TRBJ2-4; D is unresolved. The assigned J gene may be wrong: the sequence end matches TRBJ2-7 better. Germline CDR1 reads MNHNY; CDR2 reads SVGAGI (reference sequence). The CDR3 is made up of 14 amino acids.

This chain connects TRBV27 to TRBJ2-7; D is uncertain. This CDR3 region has 16 residues. Germline values: CDR1 MNHEY, CDR2 SMNVEV (reference sequence). Trimming pared 2 bases from V and 2 bases from J, leaving 16 bases between. The CDR3 DNA reads TGTGCCAGCAGTTTAAGGGCAGGCGACGACCCCTACGAGCAGTACTTC. Its protein is CASSLRAGDDPYEQYF.

The rearrangement uses TRBV6-6 and TRBJ1-1, with D perhaps TRBD1 (5 bases). Trimming pared 2 bases from V and 7 bases from J, leaving 11 bases between. Per the germline V gene, CDR1 is MNHNY and CDR2 is SVGAGI (reference sequence). The CDR3 contains 13 residues. The CDR3 reads CASSYLLGVEAFF. In DNA form, the CDR3 reads TGTGCCAGCAGTTACCTCTTGGGGGTTGAAGCTTTCTTT.

V and J are TRBV10-3 and TRBJ1-5; D gene uncertain. Germline CDR1 is ENHRY and CDR2 is SYGVKD. The ends were cut back, 0 bases at V and 5 bases at J, with 5 bases in the middle. The CDR3 runs 13 residues. The CDR3 here is CAISESSYQPQHF. The DNA for the CDR3 is TGTGCCATCAGTGAGTCTAGTTATCAGCCCCAGCATTTT.

This clonotype turned up a few times. This CDR3 reads CASSLEAAVGPSNQPQHF. CDR3 coding DNA: TGTGCCAGCAGCTTAGAGGCAGCCGTGGGGCCGAGCAATCAGCCCCAGCATTTT. The gene calls are TRBV7-9 and TRBJ1-5; tentative D call: TRBD1 (5 bases). Germline assignment: CDR1 SEHNR and CDR2 FQNEAQ (reference sequence). The CDR3 length is 18 residues. Trimming removed 1 base from V and 1 base from J, with 17 bases in between. Together with reference TRBV7-9 and TRBJ1-5, the CDR3 gives the full variable domain: DTGVSQNPRHKITKRGQNVTFRCDPISEHNRLYWYRQTLGQGPEFLTYFQNEAQLEKSRLLSDRFSAERPKGSFSTLEIQRTEQGDSAMYLCASSLEAAVGPSNQPQHFGDGTRLSIL.

This clonotype appeared a few times. V gene TRBV29-1 combines with J gene TRBJ2-3, with 7 bases fitting TRBD1. The CDR3 runs 14 residues. The germline V gene encodes CDR1 SQVTM and CDR2 ANQGSEA. Trimming removed 1 base from V and 8 bases from J; junction bases left unmatched: 9. CDR3 residues: CSVEAGQGVGTQYF. Here the CDR3 DNA reads TGCAGCGTTGAAGCTGGCCAGGGGGTGGGTACGCAGTATTTT.

The chain joins TRBV7-9 to TRBJ2-1, with 7 bases identical to TRBD2. V shed 1 base, J shed 8 bases, and the junction held 5 bases outside the gene matches. The CDR3 totals 14 residues. In germline, CDR1 is SEHNR, CDR2 FQNEAQ (reference sequence). The CDR3 is CASSLGRERDEQFF. The CDR3 nucleotides read TGTGCCAGCAGCTTAGGGCGGGAGCGGGATGAGCAGTTCTTC.

This clonotype has only one observation. The chain links TRBV20-1 to TRBJ2-1; D might be TRBD1 (5 bases). With 6 bases removed from V and 2 bases from J, the gap between germline ends came to 14 bases. Germline CDR1 DFQATT, CDR2 SNEGSKA (reference sequence). CDR3 length: 14 amino acids. CDR3 protein: CSASRAIAYNEQFF. The CDR3 DNA follows: TGCAGTGCATCCAGGGCTATCGCCTACAATGAGCAGTTCTTC.